This T cell receptor beta chain comes out of a study of T cells expressing NK-cell markers. The CDR3 runs to 15 residues. Germline V lookup: CDR1 MNHNS, CDR2 SASEGT. TCRdb reprocessed the 5' RACE reads and stores each CDR3 protein as one record, lacking DNA. This listing includes about 460,000 distinct CDR3 sequences. Sample: blood T cells: a sorted CD56 or NKG2C T cell subset, CD4+ or CD8+ T cells, or bulk PBMC T cells (not recorded which). The receptor's source is a woman aged 45 to 65 in good health. The chain has TRBV6-1 and TRBJ2-5; the D call of TRBD1 rests on TCRdb alone, since no DNA is present to check it. The CDR3 region is CASSGRDRLGETQYF.